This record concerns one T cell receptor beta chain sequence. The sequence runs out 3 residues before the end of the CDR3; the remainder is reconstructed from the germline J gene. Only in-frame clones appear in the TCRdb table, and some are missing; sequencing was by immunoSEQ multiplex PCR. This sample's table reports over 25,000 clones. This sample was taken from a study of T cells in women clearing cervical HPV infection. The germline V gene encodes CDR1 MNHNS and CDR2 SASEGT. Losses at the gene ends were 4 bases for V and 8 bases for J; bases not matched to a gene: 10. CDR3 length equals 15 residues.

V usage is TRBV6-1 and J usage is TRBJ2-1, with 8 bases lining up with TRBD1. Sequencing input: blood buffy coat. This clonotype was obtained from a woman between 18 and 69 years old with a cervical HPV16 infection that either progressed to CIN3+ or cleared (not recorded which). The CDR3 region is CASSGGQGVRDEQFF. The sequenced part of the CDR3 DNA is TGTGCCAGCAGTGGTGGACAGGGTGTACGAGATGAG.